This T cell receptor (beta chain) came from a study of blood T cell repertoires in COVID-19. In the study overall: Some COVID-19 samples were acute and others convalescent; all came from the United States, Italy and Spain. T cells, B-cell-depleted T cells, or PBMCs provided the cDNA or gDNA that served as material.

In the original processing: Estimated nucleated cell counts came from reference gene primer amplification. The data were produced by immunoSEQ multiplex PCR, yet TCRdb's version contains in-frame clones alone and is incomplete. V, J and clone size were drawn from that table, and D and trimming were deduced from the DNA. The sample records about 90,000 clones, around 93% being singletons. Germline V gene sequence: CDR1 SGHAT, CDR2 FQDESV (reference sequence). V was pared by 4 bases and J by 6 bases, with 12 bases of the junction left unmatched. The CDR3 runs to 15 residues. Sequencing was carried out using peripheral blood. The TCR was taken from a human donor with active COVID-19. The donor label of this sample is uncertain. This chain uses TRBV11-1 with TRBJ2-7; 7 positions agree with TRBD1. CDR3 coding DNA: TGTGCCAGCAGCTCGTTAGCTCAGGGGGAATCCGAGCAGTACTTC. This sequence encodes CASSSLAQGESEQYF. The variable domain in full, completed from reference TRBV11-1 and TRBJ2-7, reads EAEVAQSPRYKITEKSQAVAFWCDPISGHATLYWYRQILGQGPELLVQFQDESVVDDSQLPKDRFSAERLKGVDSTLKIQPAELGDSAMYLCASSSLAQGESEQYFGPGTRLTVT.